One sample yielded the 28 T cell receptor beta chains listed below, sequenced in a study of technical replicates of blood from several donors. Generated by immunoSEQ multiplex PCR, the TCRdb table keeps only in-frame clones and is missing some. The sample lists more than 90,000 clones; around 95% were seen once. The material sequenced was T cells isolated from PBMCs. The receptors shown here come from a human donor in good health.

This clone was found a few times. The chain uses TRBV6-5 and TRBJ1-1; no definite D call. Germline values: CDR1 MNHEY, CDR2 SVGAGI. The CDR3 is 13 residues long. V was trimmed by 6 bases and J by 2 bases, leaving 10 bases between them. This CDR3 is CASRHYSNTEAFF. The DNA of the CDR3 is TGTGCCAGCAGGCATTACTCCAACACTGAAGCTTTCTTT.

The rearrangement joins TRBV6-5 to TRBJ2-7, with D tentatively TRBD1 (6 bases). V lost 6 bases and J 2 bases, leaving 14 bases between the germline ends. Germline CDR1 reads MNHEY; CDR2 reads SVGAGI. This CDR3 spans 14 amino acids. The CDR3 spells CASRQGLGAYEQYF. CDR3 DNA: TGTGCCAGCAGACAGGGTCTCGGGGCCTACGAGCAGTACTTC.

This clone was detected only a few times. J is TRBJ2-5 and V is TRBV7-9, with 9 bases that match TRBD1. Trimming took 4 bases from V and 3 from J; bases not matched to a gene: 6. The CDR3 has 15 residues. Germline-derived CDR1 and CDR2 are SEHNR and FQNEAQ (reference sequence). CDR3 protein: CASSSAGTGKETQYF. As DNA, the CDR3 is TGTGCCAGCAGCTCCGCTGGGACAGGGAAAGAGACCCAGTACTTC.

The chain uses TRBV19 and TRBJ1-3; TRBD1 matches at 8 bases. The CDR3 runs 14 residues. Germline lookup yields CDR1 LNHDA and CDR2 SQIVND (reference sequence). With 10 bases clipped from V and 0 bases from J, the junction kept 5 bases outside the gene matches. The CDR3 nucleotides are TGTGCCACTGACAGGGGAAGCTCTGGAAACACCATATATTTT. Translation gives CATDRGSSGNTIYF.

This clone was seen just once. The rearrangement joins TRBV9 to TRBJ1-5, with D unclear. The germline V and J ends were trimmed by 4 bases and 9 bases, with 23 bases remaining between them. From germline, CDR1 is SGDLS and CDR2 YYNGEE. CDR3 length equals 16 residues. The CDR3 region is CASSPEAVTLYGPQHF. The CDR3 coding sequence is TGTGCCAGCAGCCCTGAGGCCGTGACCCTTTACGGGCCCCAGCATTTT.

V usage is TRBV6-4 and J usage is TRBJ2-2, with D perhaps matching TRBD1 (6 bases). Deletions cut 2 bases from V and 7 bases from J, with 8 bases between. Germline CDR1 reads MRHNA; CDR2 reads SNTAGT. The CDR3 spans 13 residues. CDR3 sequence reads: CASSDEGVGELFF. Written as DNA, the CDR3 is TGTGCCAGCAGTGACGAGGGGGTCGGGGAGCTGTTTTTT.

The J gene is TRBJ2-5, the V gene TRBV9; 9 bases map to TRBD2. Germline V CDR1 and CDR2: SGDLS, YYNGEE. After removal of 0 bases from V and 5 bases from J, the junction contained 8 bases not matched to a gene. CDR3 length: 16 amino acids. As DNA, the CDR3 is TGTGCCAGCAGCGTAGCTACGGCGGGAGGGCTGGAGACCCAGTACTTC. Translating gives CASSVATAGGLETQYF.

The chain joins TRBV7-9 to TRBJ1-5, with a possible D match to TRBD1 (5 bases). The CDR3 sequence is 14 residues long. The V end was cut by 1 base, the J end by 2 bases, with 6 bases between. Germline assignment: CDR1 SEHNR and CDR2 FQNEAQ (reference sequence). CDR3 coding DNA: TGTGCCAGCAGCTTAGGGGGCGGCAATCAGCCCCAGCATTTT. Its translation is CASSLGGGNQPQHF. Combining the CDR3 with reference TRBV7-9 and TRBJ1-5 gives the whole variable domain DTGVSQNPRHKITKRGQNVTFRCDPISEHNRLYWYRQTLGQGPEFLTYFQNEAQLEKSRLLSDRFSAERPKGSFSTLEIQRTEQGDSAMYLCASSLGGGNQPQHFGDGTRLSIL.

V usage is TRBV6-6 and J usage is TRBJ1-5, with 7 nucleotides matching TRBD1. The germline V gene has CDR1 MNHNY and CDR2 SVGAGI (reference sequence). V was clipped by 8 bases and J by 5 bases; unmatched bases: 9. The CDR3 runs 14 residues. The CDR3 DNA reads TGTGCCAGCGGCAGACAGGGAATACATCAGCCCCAGCATTTT. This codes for CASGRQGIHQPQHF.

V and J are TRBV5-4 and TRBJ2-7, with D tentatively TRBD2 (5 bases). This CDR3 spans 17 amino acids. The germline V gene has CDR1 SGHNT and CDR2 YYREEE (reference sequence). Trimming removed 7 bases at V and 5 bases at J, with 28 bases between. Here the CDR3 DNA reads TGTGCCAGCGGACCTAGGACCAGAGGGTCCATTTTCGACGAGCAGTACTTC. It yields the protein CASGPRTRGSIFDEQYF. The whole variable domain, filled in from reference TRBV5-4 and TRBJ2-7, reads ETGVTQSPTHLIKTRGQQVTLRCSSQSGHNTVSWYQQALGQGPQFIFQYYREEENGRGNFPPRFSGLQFPNYSSELNVNALELDDSALYLCASGPRTRGSIFDEQYFGPGTRLTVT.

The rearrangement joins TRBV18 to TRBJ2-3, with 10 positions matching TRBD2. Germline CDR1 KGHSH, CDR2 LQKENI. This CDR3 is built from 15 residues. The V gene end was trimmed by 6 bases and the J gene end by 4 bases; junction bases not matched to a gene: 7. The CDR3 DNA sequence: TGTGCCAGCTCGCGGACTAGCGGTGGGGCAGATACGCAGTATTTT. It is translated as CASSRTSGGADTQYF.

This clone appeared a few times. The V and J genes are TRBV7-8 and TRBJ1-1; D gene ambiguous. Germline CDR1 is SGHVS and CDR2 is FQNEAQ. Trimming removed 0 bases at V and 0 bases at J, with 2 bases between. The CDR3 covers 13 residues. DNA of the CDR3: TGTGCCAGCAGCTTAGCTATGAACACTGAAGCTTTCTTT. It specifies CASSLAMNTEAFF.

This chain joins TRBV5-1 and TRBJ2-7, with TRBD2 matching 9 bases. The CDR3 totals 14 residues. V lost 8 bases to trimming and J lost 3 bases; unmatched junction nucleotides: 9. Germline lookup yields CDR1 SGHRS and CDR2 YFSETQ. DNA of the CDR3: TGCGCCAGTCTCCCGACTAGCGGAATCTACGAGCAGTACTTC. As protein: CASLPTSGIYEQYF.

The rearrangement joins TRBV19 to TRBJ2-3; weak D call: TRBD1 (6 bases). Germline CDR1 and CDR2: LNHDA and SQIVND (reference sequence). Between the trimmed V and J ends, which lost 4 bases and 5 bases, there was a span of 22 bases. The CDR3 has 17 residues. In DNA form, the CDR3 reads TGTGCCAGTAGTACCCCCAGGGGTCGAGTAGGGTTAGATACGCAGTATTTT. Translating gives CASSTPRGRVGLDTQYF.

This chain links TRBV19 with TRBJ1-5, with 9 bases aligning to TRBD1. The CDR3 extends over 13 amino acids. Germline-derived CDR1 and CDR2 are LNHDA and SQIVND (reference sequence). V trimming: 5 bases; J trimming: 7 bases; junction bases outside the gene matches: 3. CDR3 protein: CASSGQGTQPQHF. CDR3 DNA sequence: TGTGCCAGTAGTGGACAGGGGACCCAGCCCCAGCATTTT.

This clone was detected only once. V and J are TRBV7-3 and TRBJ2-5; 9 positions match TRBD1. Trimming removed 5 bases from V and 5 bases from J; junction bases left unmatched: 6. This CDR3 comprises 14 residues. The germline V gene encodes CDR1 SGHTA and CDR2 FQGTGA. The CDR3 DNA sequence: TGTGCCAGCAGCCCACAGGGGGCCAGGGAGACCCAGTACTTC. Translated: CASSPQGARETQYF.

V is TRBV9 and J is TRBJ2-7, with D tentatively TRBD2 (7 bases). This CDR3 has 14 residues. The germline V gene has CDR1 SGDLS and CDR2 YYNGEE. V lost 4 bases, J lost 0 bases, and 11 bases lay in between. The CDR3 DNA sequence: TGTGCCAGCAGCCTAGGGGGGGGCTCCTACGAGCAGTACTTC. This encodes CASSLGGGSYEQYF.

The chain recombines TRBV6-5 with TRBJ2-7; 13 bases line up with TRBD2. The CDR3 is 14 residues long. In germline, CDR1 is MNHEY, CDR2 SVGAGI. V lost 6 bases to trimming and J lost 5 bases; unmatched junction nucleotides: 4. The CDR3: CASRPTSGRDEQYF. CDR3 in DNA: TGTGCCAGCAGGCCTACTAGCGGGAGGGACGAGCAGTACTTC.

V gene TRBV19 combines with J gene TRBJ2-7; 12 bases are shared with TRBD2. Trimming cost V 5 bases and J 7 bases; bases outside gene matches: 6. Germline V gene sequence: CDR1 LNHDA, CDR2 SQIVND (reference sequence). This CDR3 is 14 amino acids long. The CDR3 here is CASSPTSGGEEQYF. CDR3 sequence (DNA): TGTGCCAGTAGTCCGACTAGCGGGGGAGAGGAGCAGTACTTC.

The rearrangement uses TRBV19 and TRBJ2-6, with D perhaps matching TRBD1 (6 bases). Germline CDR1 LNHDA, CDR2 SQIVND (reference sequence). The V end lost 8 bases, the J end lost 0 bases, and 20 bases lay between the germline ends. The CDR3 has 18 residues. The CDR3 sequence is CASEDQGGWGSGANVLTF. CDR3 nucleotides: TGTGCCAGTGAAGACCAAGGGGGATGGGGCTCTGGGGCCAACGTCCTGACTTTC.

The CDR3 spells CASSDTNTGELFF. The DNA of the CDR3 is TGTGCCAGCAGTGATACGAACACCGGGGAGCTGTTTTTT. This chain links TRBV6-1 with TRBJ2-2, with D unresolved. This CDR3 is 13 amino acids long. CDR1 is MNHNS, CDR2 SASEGT, per germline. V lost 3 bases and J 0 bases, leaving 2 bases between the germline ends.

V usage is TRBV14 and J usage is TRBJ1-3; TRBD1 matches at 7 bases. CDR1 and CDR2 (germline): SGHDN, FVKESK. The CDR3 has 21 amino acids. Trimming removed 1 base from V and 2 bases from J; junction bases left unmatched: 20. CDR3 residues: CASSQGGSRDRVTGAGNTIYF. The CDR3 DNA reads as TGTGCCAGCAGCCAAGGCGGATCTCGGGACAGAGTCACGGGAGCTGGAAACACCATATATTTT.

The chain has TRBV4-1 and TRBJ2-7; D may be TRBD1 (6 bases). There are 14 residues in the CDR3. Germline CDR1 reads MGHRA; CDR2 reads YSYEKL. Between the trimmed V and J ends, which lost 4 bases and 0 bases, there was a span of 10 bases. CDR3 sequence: CASSRDTNSYEQYF. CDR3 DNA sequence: TGCGCCAGCAGCCGGGACACCAACTCCTACGAGCAGTACTTC.

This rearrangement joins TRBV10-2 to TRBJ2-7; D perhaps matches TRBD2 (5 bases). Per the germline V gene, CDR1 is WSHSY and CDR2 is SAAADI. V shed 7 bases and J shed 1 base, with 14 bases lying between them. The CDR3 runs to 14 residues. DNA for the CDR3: TGCGCCAGCACCCAGGCGGGTAGGTCCTACGAGCAGTACTTC. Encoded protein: CASTQAGRSYEQYF.

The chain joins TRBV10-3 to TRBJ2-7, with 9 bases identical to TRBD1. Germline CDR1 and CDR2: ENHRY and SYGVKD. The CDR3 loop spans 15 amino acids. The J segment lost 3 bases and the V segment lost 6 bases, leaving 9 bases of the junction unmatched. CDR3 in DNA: TGTGCCATCAGGCAACAGGGGGCCGGATACTACGAGCAGTACTTC. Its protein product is CAIRQQGAGYYEQYF.

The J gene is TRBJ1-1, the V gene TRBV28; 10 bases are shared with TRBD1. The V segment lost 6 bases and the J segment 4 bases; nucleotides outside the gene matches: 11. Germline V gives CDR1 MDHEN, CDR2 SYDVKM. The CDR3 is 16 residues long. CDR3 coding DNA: TGTGCCAGCAGCCGTCCCTGGGACAGGGGAATCACTGAAGCTTTCTTT. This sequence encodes CASSRPWDRGITEAFF.

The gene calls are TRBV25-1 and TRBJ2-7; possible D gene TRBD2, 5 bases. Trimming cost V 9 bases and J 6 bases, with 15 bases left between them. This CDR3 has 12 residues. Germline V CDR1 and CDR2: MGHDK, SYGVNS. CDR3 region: CASWAGYGEQYF. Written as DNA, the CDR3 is TGTGCCAGTTGGGCGGGCTATGGCGAGCAGTACTTC.

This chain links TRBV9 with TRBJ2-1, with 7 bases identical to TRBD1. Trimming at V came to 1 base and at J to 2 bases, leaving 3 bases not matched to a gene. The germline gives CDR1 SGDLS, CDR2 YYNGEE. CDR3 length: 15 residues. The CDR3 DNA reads TGTGCCAGCAGCGTACGGGACAGAGCCTACAATGAGCAGTTCTTC. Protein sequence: CASSVRDRAYNEQFF.